A selection of T cell receptor beta chains follows, all from one sample in a study of cytomegalovirus exposure and HLA in healthy donors. Profiling relied on immunoSEQ multiplex PCR, and the TCRdb table lists in-frame clones only, not all of them. Of about 330,000 clones listed, 86% were seen once; the top ten hold under 0.85%. Source material: PBMCs. The receptors here all came from a woman between 18 and 30 years old in good health and CMV-seronegative. CDR3s include the opening cysteine and the closing phenylalanine or tryptophan. A D gene is named only where the DNA matches it firmly.

v_call	d_call	j_call	cdr3_nt	cdr3_aa
TRBV6-5	TRBD2	TRBJ2-1	TGTGCCAGCACCATAGGACTAGCGGGTAAAGGTGAGCAGTTCTTC	CASTIGLAGKGEQFF
TRBV19	NA	TRBJ2-3	TGTGCCAGTAGTCCGTCCACAGATACGCAGTATTTT	CASSPSTDTQYF
TRBV5-1	NA	TRBJ1-4	TGCGCCAGCAGCTTGGCACAGACTAATGAAAAACTGTTTTTT	CASSLAQTNEKLFF
TRBV25-1	NA	TRBJ2-1	TGTGCCAGCAGTGATGACAGGAGAAAGGGCGATGAGCAGTTCTTC	CASSDDRRKGDEQFF
TRBV27	NA	TRBJ2-7	TGTGCCAGCAGTGGGGTTGCGGGCACCTACCTACTCTACGAGCAGTACTTC	CASSGVAGTYLLYEQYF
TRBV6-5	NA	TRBJ2-1	TGTGCCAGCATTCCTTGGGGGCGCGGGTGGAATGAGCAGTTCTTC	CASIPWGRGWNEQFF
TRBV4-1	NA	TRBJ1-1	TGCGCCAGCAGCCAAGATCTGGGGGCCAGGTCAATGAACACTGAAGCTTTCTTT	CASSQDLGARSMNTEAFF
TRBV11-2	TRBD2	TRBJ2-1	TGTGCCAGCAGCCCCGGAGGCGGGAGCTGGGTCGATGAGCAGTTCTTC	CASSPGGGSWVDEQFF
TRBV4-3	NA	TRBJ2-1	TGCGCCAGCAGCCAAACCACCGCGCCTAGGGAGCAGTTCTTC	CASSQTTAPREQFF
TRBV7-9	TRBD1	TRBJ1-5	TGTGCCAGCAGCTCACAGGGGGGTCAGCCCCAGCATTTT	CASSSQGGQPQHF
TRBV6-5	NA	TRBJ2-3	TGTGCCAGCAGCCCCTCCCCAGATACGCAGTATTTT	CASSPSPDTQYF
TRBV4-3	NA	TRBJ2-2	TGCGCCAGCAGCCAATCCGGGGTCGGGGAGCTGTTTTTT	CASSQSGVGELFF
TRBV2	TRBD1	TRBJ1-5	TGTGCCAGCCAAACAGGGGATAGCAATCAGCCCCAGCATTTT	CASQTGDSNQPQHF